A selection of T cell receptor beta chains follows, all from one sample in a study of OX40 agonist ivuxolimab in advanced cancers. Produced via immunoSEQ multiplex PCR; TCRdb's table is partial and in-frame only. Of 60,000 or so clones detected, 85% to 90% appear once; the ten largest clones hold 4.8%. The sequencing used CD4+ or CD8+ T cells sorted from blood, collected in a trial of the OX40 agonist ivuxolimab. These receptors were collected from an adult with an advanced solid tumor such as melanoma, head and neck, liver or kidney cancer. The CDR3 runs from the conserved cysteine through the conserved F or W. Each record gives: V gene, J gene, clone size, D gene, CDR3 protein, CDR3 DNA. D genes are given only for firm matches. Clone size is shown for a subset of rows, as once, few, many or a class of expanded clone.

v_call: TRBV7-8
j_call: TRBJ2-5
clone_size: NA
d_call: NA
cdr3_aa: CASSTSANSGLETQYF
cdr3_nt: TGTGCCAGCAGCACAAGCGCTAATAGTGGACTAGAGACCCAGTACTTC

v_call: TRBV7-9
j_call: TRBJ2-1
clone_size: NA
d_call: NA
cdr3_aa: CASSLAQGGHSSYNEQFF
cdr3_nt: TGTGCCAGCAGCTTAGCACAGGGCGGCCACTCCTCCTACAATGAGCAGTTCTTC

v_call: TRBV5-4
j_call: TRBJ2-5
clone_size: NA
d_call: NA
cdr3_aa: CASSPPGHFETQYF
cdr3_nt: TGTGCCAGCAGCCCTCCGGGACATTTTGAGACCCAGTACTTC

v_call: TRBV27
j_call: TRBJ2-5
clone_size: NA
d_call: NA
cdr3_aa: CASSILREETQYF
cdr3_nt: TGTGCCAGCAGTATCCTCCGTGAAGAGACCCAGTACTTC

v_call: TRBV7-3
j_call: TRBJ2-5
clone_size: NA
d_call: NA
cdr3_aa: CASSAGTRGGETQYF
cdr3_nt: TGTGCCAGCAGCGCCGGGACCAGGGGTGGAGAGACCCAGTACTTC

v_call: TRBV10-2
j_call: TRBJ1-5
clone_size: once
d_call: NA
cdr3_aa: CASSESGHRQPQHF
cdr3_nt: TGCGCCAGCAGTGAGTCGGGACACCGACAGCCCCAGCATTTT

v_call: TRBV2
j_call: TRBJ2-1
clone_size: once
d_call: NA
cdr3_aa: CASSPDARSYNEQFF
cdr3_nt: TGTGCCAGCAGCCCGGACGCCCGCTCCTACAATGAGCAGTTCTTC

v_call: TRBV7-2
j_call: TRBJ2-1
clone_size: NA
d_call: NA
cdr3_aa: CASSPRVGAGASYNEQFF
cdr3_nt: TGTGCCAGCAGCCCGAGGGTTGGGGCGGGCGCCTCCTACAATGAGCAGTTCTTC

v_call: TRBV15
j_call: TRBJ2-3
clone_size: NA
d_call: TRBD2
cdr3_aa: CATSLRIGTSGDTQYF
cdr3_nt: TGTGCCACCAGCTTGAGGATAGGGACTAGCGGAGATACGCAGTATTTT

v_call: TRBV7-9
j_call: TRBJ1-2
clone_size: NA
d_call: TRBD1
cdr3_aa: CASSGTEANYGYTF
cdr3_nt: TGTGCCAGCAGCGGGACAGAAGCTAACTATGGCTACACCTTC

v_call: TRBV28
j_call: TRBJ2-5
clone_size: NA
d_call: TRBD2
cdr3_aa: CASSFGARAGETQYF
cdr3_nt: TGTGCCAGCAGTTTTGGGGCGCGAGCGGGGGAGACCCAGTACTTC

v_call: TRBV11-3
j_call: TRBJ2-7
clone_size: NA
d_call: NA
cdr3_aa: CASSLVRATYEQYF
cdr3_nt: TGTGCCAGCAGCTTAGTGAGGGCCACCTACGAGCAGTACTTC

v_call: TRBV6-1
j_call: TRBJ2-5
clone_size: NA
d_call: NA
cdr3_aa: CASRAGLGWETQYF
cdr3_nt: TGTGCCAGCAGGGCCGGGTTAGGTTGGGAGACCCAGTACTTC

v_call: TRBV7-8
j_call: TRBJ2-7
clone_size: NA
d_call: TRBD2
cdr3_aa: CASSTGGGFPVYEQYF
cdr3_nt: TGTGCCAGCAGCACGGGGGGGGGATTCCCAGTCTACGAGCAGTACTTC

v_call: TRBV19
j_call: TRBJ2-3
clone_size: NA
d_call: NA
cdr3_aa: CASSLGWGQTDTQYF
cdr3_nt: TGTGCCAGTAGTTTAGGATGGGGCCAAACAGATACGCAGTATTTT

v_call: TRBV11-2
j_call: TRBJ2-7
clone_size: NA
d_call: TRBD2
cdr3_aa: CASSLRTSGMRTMPYEQYF
cdr3_nt: TGTGCCAGCAGCCTCCGGACTAGCGGGATGCGCACCATGCCCTACGAGCAGTACTTC

v_call: TRBV10-3
j_call: TRBJ2-7
clone_size: NA
d_call: TRBD2
cdr3_aa: CAISDNSGSSYEQYF
cdr3_nt: TGTGCCATCAGTGACAATAGCGGGAGCTCCTACGAGCAGTACTTC

v_call: TRBV2
j_call: TRBJ1-3
clone_size: NA
d_call: TRBD1
cdr3_aa: CASSDGQGKARNTIYF
cdr3_nt: TGTGCCAGCAGTGATGGACAGGGAAAAGCGAGAAACACCATATATTTT

v_call: TRBV28
j_call: TRBJ2-1
clone_size: NA
d_call: NA
cdr3_aa: CASSSPGTPRGASSYNEQFF
cdr3_nt: TGTGCCAGCAGTTCCCCCGGGACCCCACGGGGGGCTAGCTCCTACAATGAGCAGTTCTTC

v_call: TRBV4-2
j_call: TRBJ2-7
clone_size: NA
d_call: NA
cdr3_aa: CASSQGQNYEQYF
cdr3_nt: TGTGCCAGCAGCCAAGGGCAGAACTACGAGCAGTACTTC

v_call: TRBV14
j_call: TRBJ1-6
clone_size: NA
d_call: NA
cdr3_aa: CASSFFNRGSPLHF
cdr3_nt: TGTGCCAGCAGCTTTTTTAACAGAGGTTCACCCCTCCACTTT

v_call: TRBV19
j_call: TRBJ2-3
clone_size: NA
d_call: NA
cdr3_aa: CASSIAGEADTQYF
cdr3_nt: TGTGCCAGTAGTATAGCGGGGGAAGCAGATACGCAGTATTTT

v_call: TRBV7-9
j_call: TRBJ1-3
clone_size: NA
d_call: TRBD1
cdr3_aa: CASSSTGAGNTIYF
cdr3_nt: TGTGCCAGCAGCTCGACAGGGGCTGGAAACACCATATATTTT

v_call: TRBV25-1
j_call: TRBJ1-4
clone_size: NA
d_call: NA
cdr3_aa: CASSEIWGKLFF
cdr3_nt: TGTGCCAGCAGTGAAATCTGGGGAAAACTGTTTTTT

v_call: TRBV10-1
j_call: TRBJ1-1
clone_size: few
d_call: NA
cdr3_aa: CASSEGTEAFF
cdr3_nt: TGCGCCAGCAGTGAGGGTACTGAAGCTTTCTTT

v_call: TRBV16
j_call: TRBJ2-1
clone_size: NA
d_call: NA
cdr3_aa: CASSQYPPSQFF
cdr3_nt: TGTGCCAGCAGCCAATACCCCCCGTCGCAGTTCTTC